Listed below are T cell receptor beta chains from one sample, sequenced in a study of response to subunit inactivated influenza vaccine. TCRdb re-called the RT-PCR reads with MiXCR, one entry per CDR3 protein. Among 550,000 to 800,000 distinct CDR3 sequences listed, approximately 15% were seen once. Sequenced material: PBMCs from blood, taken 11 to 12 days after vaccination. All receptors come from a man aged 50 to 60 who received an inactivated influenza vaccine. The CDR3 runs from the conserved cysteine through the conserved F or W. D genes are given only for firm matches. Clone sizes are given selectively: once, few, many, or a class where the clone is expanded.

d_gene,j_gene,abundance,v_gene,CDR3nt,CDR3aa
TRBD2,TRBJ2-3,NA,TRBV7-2,TGTGCCAGCACCGTTATAGCGGGGGGGGGCACAGATACGCAGTATTTT,CASTVIAGGGTDTQYF
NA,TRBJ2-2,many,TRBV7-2,TGTGCCAGCAGCTTAGTTCCGAGCGCGAACACCGGGGAGCTGTTTTTT,CASSLVPSANTGELFF
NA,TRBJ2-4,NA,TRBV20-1,TGCAGTGCTAGCGTCAGCAAGTACCAGTACTTC,CSASVSKYQYF
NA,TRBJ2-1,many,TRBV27,TGTGCCAGCAGTCTCCTCGCGGGGAGCTCCTACAATGAGCAGTTCTTC,CASSLLAGSSYNEQFF
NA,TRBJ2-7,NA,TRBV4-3,TGCGCCAGCAGCCTTCTTGCCGGGACGGACCCCTACGAGCAGTACTTC,CASSLLAGTDPYEQYF
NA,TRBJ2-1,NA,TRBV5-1,TGCGCCAGCAGAGATGGGGGGGAGCAGTTCTTC,CASRDGGEQFF
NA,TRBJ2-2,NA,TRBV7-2,TGTGCCAGCAGCACCCAAGGTCGCATCGGGGGCACCGGGGAGCTGTTTTTT,CASSTQGRIGGTGELFF
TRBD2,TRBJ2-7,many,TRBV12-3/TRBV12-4,TGTGCCAGCAGTTTACGGGTAGCGGGGGGTTTCTACGAGCAGTACTTC,CASSLRVAGGFYEQYF
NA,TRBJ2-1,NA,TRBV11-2,TGTGCCAGCAGCTTAGCTCCCGGGGGATACAATGAGCAGTTCTTC,CASSLAPGGYNEQFF
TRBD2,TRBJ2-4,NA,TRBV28,TGTGCCAGCAGTCTCCGGACTAGCGGGAGGGCCCTCATTTTCAAAAACATTCAGTACTTC,CASSLRTSGRALIFKNIQYF
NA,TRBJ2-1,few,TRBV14,TGTGCCAGCAGCCAAGGGACCGGGCGTCGGGATGAGCAGTTCTTC,CASSQGTGRRDEQFF
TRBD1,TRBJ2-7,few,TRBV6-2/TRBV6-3,TGTGCCAGCAGCTCACCCGGGACAGCCTACGAGCAGTACTTC,CASSSPGTAYEQYF